Following are 10 T cell receptor beta chains from one sample sequenced in a study of OX40 agonist ivuxolimab in advanced cancers. Data came from immunoSEQ multiplex PCR; TCRdb stores just in-frame clones and leaves some out. The profile shows 74,000 or so clones, around 85% of them singletons. The sample here was CD4+ or CD8+ T cells sorted from blood, taken in a trial of the OX40 agonist ivuxolimab. The source is an adult with an advanced solid tumor such as melanoma, head and neck, liver or kidney cancer.

The V call is TRBV7-9, the J call TRBJ1-4; unclear D gene. Germline V gene data show CDR1 as SEHNR and CDR2 as FQNEAQ (reference sequence). Trimming took off 4 bases at V and 0 bases at J, with 15 bases between the two ends. CDR3 length: 17 residues. The CDR3 reads CASSSPMSHPTNEKLFF. CDR3 DNA: TGTGCCAGCAGCTCCCCCATGTCGCACCCAACTAATGAAAAACTGTTTTTT.

V gene TRBV10-3 combines with J gene TRBJ2-3; possible D gene TRBD1, 6 bases. The CDR3 spans 14 residues. Per germline, CDR1 ENHRY and CDR2 SYGVKD. V lost 4 bases and J 4 bases, leaving 12 bases between the germline ends. CDR3 loop: CAISVGGAADTQYF. The CDR3 DNA reads TGTGCCATCAGTGTAGGGGGAGCAGCAGATACGCAGTATTTT.

The chain recombines TRBV7-7 with TRBJ2-1; the match to TRBD2 covers 9 bases. The CDR3 consists of 14 residues. V was clipped by 4 bases and J by 3 bases; unmatched bases: 1. CDR1 is SSHAT and CDR2 is FNYEAQ in the germline V gene (reference sequence). The CDR3: CASSSSGIYNEQFF. The CDR3 DNA reads as TGTGCCAGCAGCTCTAGCGGGATCTACAATGAGCAGTTCTTC.

The V and J genes are TRBV6-1 and TRBJ2-3; 12 bases are shared with TRBD2. J was trimmed by 4 bases and V by 5 bases; bases with no gene match: 4. Germline V gives CDR1 MNHNS, CDR2 SASEGT. CDR3 length: 15 amino acids. The CDR3 nucleotides are TGTGCCAGCAGTCTACTAGCGGGAGGCCCAGATACGCAGTATTTT. Amino acids: CASSLLAGGPDTQYF.

The chain is built from TRBV7-3 and TRBJ1-3; D might be TRBD1 (6 bases). The germline V and J ends were trimmed by 2 bases and 0 bases, with 11 bases remaining between them. CDR1 and CDR2 (germline): SGHTA, FQGTGA. The CDR3 is 16 amino acids. CDR3 nucleotides: TGTGCCAGCAGCTTATCGGGGGGGCCCTCTGGAAACACCATATATTTT. Residues: CASSLSGGPSGNTIYF.

The chain employs TRBV30 and TRBJ2-7, with a tentative D call TRBD1 (5 bases). The germline V gene has CDR1 GTSNPN and CDR2 SVGIG (reference sequence). The CDR3 has 13 amino acids. V shed 3 bases and J shed 5 bases, with 14 bases lying between them. The CDR3 spells CAWSRQGSHEQYF. In DNA, the CDR3 is TGTGCCTGGAGCCGTCAGGGTTCCCACGAGCAGTACTTC.

V and J are TRBV5-5 and TRBJ2-1; 9 bases line up with TRBD1. V shed 4 bases, J shed 3 bases, and the junction held 5 bases outside the gene matches. Germline V gene lookup returns CDR1 SGHKS and CDR2 YYEKEE (reference sequence). The CDR3 contains 15 residues. The CDR3 here is CASSPRGQGYNEQFF. The CDR3 DNA is TGTGCCAGCAGCCCCAGGGGACAGGGCTACAATGAGCAGTTCTTC.

The CDR3 loop reads CASSVGPLRETQYF. The CDR3 DNA reads as TGTGCCAGCAGCGTAGGCCCCCTGAGAGAGACCCAGTACTTC. This chain joins TRBV9 and TRBJ2-5; no clear D. Trimming left V 0 bases short and J 4 bases short, with 10 bases between. The CDR3 extends over 14 amino acids. The germline gives CDR1 SGDLS, CDR2 YYNGEE.

The CDR3 coding sequence is TGTGCCAGCAGCCCGAAGGGGTCGGGGCGCGGGGAAGCTTTCTTT. It is translated as CASSPKGSGRGEAFF. This chain connects TRBV7-2 to TRBJ1-1; tentatively, D is TRBD1 (5 bases). CDR1 is SGHTA, CDR2 FQGNSA, per germline. The CDR3 runs to 15 residues. V lost 5 bases and J lost 8, with 21 bases in between.

CDR3 loop: CASSYGRTSLNEQYF. CDR3 DNA: TGTGCCAGCAGCTATGGACGGACTAGCCTCAACGAGCAGTACTTC. V gene TRBV27 combines with J gene TRBJ2-7, with 8 bases matching TRBD2. Germline V gene lookup returns CDR1 MNHEY and CDR2 SMNVEV (reference sequence). The CDR3 extends over 15 amino acids. Trimming removed 6 bases from V and 5 bases from J; junction bases left unmatched: 12.